What follows are 32 T cell receptor beta chains derived from one specimen sequenced in a study of beta chain features in type 1 diabetes (dated by TCRdb to the late 2010s). Libraries were made using the immunoSEQ multiplex PCR assay. The entire amount of isolated RNA was reverse transcribed using the High Capacity cDNA Reverse Transcription Kit, so the sequenced TCRB transcripts were expressed ones. TCRdb retrieved this table from immuneACCESS and kept in-frame rearrangements only. Not all clones are present; in checked studies, unresolved V genes account for under half, and no reason is known for the remainder. The sample profile shows a few hundred thousand clones; 9.6% of them were found once. The ten top clones hold about 0.037% of the sample. The material sequenced was naive CD4+ T cells from blood. What the cell subset or site label conveys for this sample: true naive CD4+ T cells. The receptors come from a woman aged 18 to 35 in good health.

This clone turned up a few times. This sequence joins TRBV5-1 and TRBJ2-7; 7 nucleotides line up with TRBD2. The trim removed 6 bases at V and 3 bases at J, leaving 6 bases unmatched. The CDR3 covers 13 residues. The germline V gene has CDR1 SGHRS and CDR2 YFSETQ. The CDR3 region has the DNA TGCGCCAGCAAAGCGGGACCAAACTACGAGCAGTACTTC. This codes for CASKAGPNYEQYF.

This clone was recorded a few times. The chain has TRBV5-1 and TRBJ1-4; TRBD1 is a possible D gene (5 bases). CDR1 SGHRS and CDR2 YFSETQ come from the germline V gene. V was pared by 4 bases and J by 11 bases, with 12 bases between. This CDR3 is built from 12 residues. In DNA form, the CDR3 reads TGCGCCAGCAGCCCGGAGGGGTACAAACTGTTTTTT. Its protein is CASSPEGYKLFF. Variable domain in full (rest from reference TRBV5-1 and TRBJ1-4): KAGVTQTPRYLIKTRGQQVTLSCSPISGHRSVSWYQQTPGQGLQFLFEYFSETQRNKGNFPGRFSGRQFSNSRSEMNVSTLELGDSALYLCASSPEGYKLFFGSGTQLSVL.

V usage is TRBV18 and J usage is TRBJ1-3, with D unresolved. The germline CDR1 and CDR2 sequences are KGHSH and LQKENI. The CDR3 consists of 15 residues. V shed 2 bases and J shed 0 bases, with 8 bases lying between them. Here the CDR3 DNA reads TGTGCCAGCTCACCAACCCCAGACTCTGGAAACACCATATATTTT. Its protein is CASSPTPDSGNTIYF.

This clone was seen many times. The rearrangement joins TRBV30 to TRBJ2-6; D is uncertain. Trimming removed 1 base at V and 0 bases at J, with 7 bases between. The CDR3 has 15 residues. Germline V gene lookup returns CDR1 GTSNPN and CDR2 SVGIG (reference sequence). CDR3 sequence reads: CAWSAGFSGANVLTF. CDR3 bases: TGTGCCTGGAGTGCCGGTTTCTCTGGGGCCAACGTCCTGACTTTC.

The chain uses TRBV9 and TRBJ2-7, with 13 bases fitting TRBD2. Germline-derived CDR1 and CDR2 are SGDLS and YYNGEE. V dropped 3 bases and J dropped 2; count of bases not matched to a gene: 5. This CDR3 comprises 16 residues. CDR3 coding DNA: TGTGCCAGCAGCGCCCGACTAGCGGGAGGTGCCTACGAGCAGTACTTC. This codes for CASSARLAGGAYEQYF.

This chain links TRBV7-6 with TRBJ1-6; 10 nucleotides agree with TRBD1. V was pared by 5 bases and J by 7 bases, with 2 bases of the junction left unmatched. Germline CDR1 is SGHVS and CDR2 is FNYEAQ. The CDR3 consists of 14 residues. CDR3 nucleotide sequence: TGTGCCAGCAGCCGGGACAGGGGAAATTCACCCCTCCACTTT. Amino acid sequence: CASSRDRGNSPLHF.

This clone has a handful of counts. The chain links TRBV30 to TRBJ2-5; 10 bases map to TRBD2. CDR3 length: 14 residues. V shed 5 bases, J shed 1 base, and the junction held 4 bases outside the gene matches. CDR1 and CDR2 (germline): GTSNPN, SVGIG (reference sequence). In DNA, the CDR3 is TGTGCCTGGGGCACTAGCGGGGTCCAAGAGACCCAGTACTTC. It specifies CAWGTSGVQETQYF.

This clone was counted a few times. DNA for the CDR3: TGTGCCAGCAGCCCACACCCGCTGACTAATGAAAAACTGTTTTTT. Translated, it gives CASSPHPLTNEKLFF. The V call is TRBV5-6, the J call TRBJ1-4; D not certain. CDR1 is SGHDT, CDR2 YYEEEE, per germline. The CDR3 is 15 amino acids. The germline V and J ends were trimmed by 4 bases and 2 bases, with 12 bases remaining between them.

The table lists this clone with a few counts. J is TRBJ1-1 and V is TRBV15, with 7 nucleotides matching TRBD1. V shed 1 base, J shed 2 bases, and the junction held 10 bases outside the gene matches. The germline gives CDR1 LNHNV, CDR2 YYDKDF (reference sequence). CDR3 size: 17 residues. In DNA, the CDR3 is TGTGCCACCAGCAGAGTTAAACAGGGGTCTACAAACACTGAAGCTTTCTTT. Encoded protein: CATSRVKQGSTNTEAFF.

This clone was picked up a small number of times. The chain couples TRBV2 to TRBJ1-2; possibly TRBD1 for D (6 bases). The CDR3 is made up of 14 amino acids. Germline V CDR1 and CDR2: SNHLY, FYNNEI. The V and J ends lost 4 bases and 4 bases respectively, with 13 bases between them. The CDR3 sequence is CASSVLQGPYGYTF. CDR3 bases: TGTGCCAGCAGTGTTTTACAGGGACCCTATGGCTACACCTTC.

This clone came up a few times. The rearrangement uses TRBV19 and TRBJ1-1; D remains ambiguous. V was pared by 7 bases and J by 0 bases, with 18 bases between. Per the germline V gene, CDR1 is LNHDA and CDR2 is SQIVND (reference sequence). This CDR3 spans 16 amino acids. The CDR3 here is CASISQARGLNTEAFF. The CDR3 coding sequence is TGTGCCAGTATTTCCCAAGCGAGAGGGTTGAACACTGAAGCTTTCTTT.

The rearrangement joins TRBV2 to TRBJ2-3; 8 positions agree with TRBD1. The CDR3 runs to 17 residues. V dropped 8 bases and J dropped 4; count of bases not matched to a gene: 17. From germline, CDR1 is SNHLY and CDR2 FYNNEI. Here the CDR3 DNA reads TGTGCCAGCCGAGCTATATGGGACAGGTTGAATCCAGATACGCAGTATTTT. Translating gives CASRAIWDRLNPDTQYF.

The chain carries TRBV7-9 and TRBJ2-2; the match to TRBD1 covers 7 bases. The CDR3 spans 15 residues. In germline, CDR1 is SEHNR, CDR2 FQNEAQ (reference sequence). Trimming at V came to 1 base and at J to 5 bases, leaving 4 bases not matched to a gene. The CDR3 loop reads CASSLGDRETGELFF. The CDR3 region has the DNA TGTGCCAGCAGCTTAGGCGACAGGGAGACCGGGGAGCTGTTTTTT.

This clone came up a few times. The genes are TRBV30 and TRBJ1-1; 7 nucleotides agree with TRBD1. Germline-derived CDR1 and CDR2 are GTSNPN and SVGIG (reference sequence). Trimming removed 2 bases from V and 2 bases from J; junction bases left unmatched: 2. This CDR3 contains 13 residues. The CDR3 reads CAWSLGGNTEAFF. The CDR3 nucleotides are TGTGCCTGGAGTCTAGGGGGCAACACTGAAGCTTTCTTT.

This chain connects TRBV5-1 to TRBJ2-3, with 8 bases aligning to TRBD2. CDR3 length: 15 amino acids. V trimming: 4 bases; J trimming: 4 bases; junction bases outside the gene matches: 8. From germline, CDR1 is SGHRS and CDR2 YFSETQ. CDR3 sequence reads: CASSQGSGVADTQYF. CDR3 sequence (DNA): TGCGCCAGCAGCCAAGGTAGCGGGGTGGCAGATACGCAGTATTTT.

The chain employs TRBV6-1 and TRBJ1-2; D is undetermined. The CDR3 runs to 13 residues. The V end was cut by 1 base, the J end by 2 bases, with 5 bases between. From germline, CDR1 is MNHNS and CDR2 SASEGT. For the CDR3, the DNA is TGTGCCAGCAGTGAAGGGCAGAACTATGGCTACACCTTC. Protein: CASSEGQNYGYTF.

V is TRBV4-1 and J is TRBJ2-5, with 7 bases matching TRBD1. The J call may be in error: the DNA end matches TRBJ2-7 better. CDR1 and CDR2 from the germline V gene are MGHRA and YSYEKL. CDR3 length: 16 residues. CDR3 nucleotides: TGCGCCAGCAGCCAAGCCGAGGACAGGCCGTACTACGAGCAGTACTTC. The encoded protein is CASSQAEDRPYYEQYF.

This clone occurred a few times. The chain joins TRBV10-3 to TRBJ1-4; weak D call: TRBD1 (6 bases). CDR1 is ENHRY, CDR2 SYGVKD, per germline. V dropped 3 bases and J dropped 7 bases, with 12 bases sitting between them. CDR3 length: 14 residues. Written as DNA, the CDR3 is TGTGCCATCAGTGACCTGGGGGCGACTGAAAAACTGTTTTTT. Encoded protein: CAISDLGATEKLFF.

This chain joins TRBV30 and TRBJ1-6; the D gene is possibly TRBD1 (6 bases). The CDR3 spans 16 residues. V was trimmed by 0 bases and J by 12 bases, leaving 21 bases between them. CDR1 is GTSNPN and CDR2 is SVGIG in the germline V gene (reference sequence). The CDR3 protein is CAWSVLWGGRGIPLHF. CDR3 nucleotide sequence: TGTGCCTGGAGTGTACTATGGGGGGGTAGGGGGATACCCCTCCACTTT.

This clone has more than one count but fewer than ten. The rearrangement uses TRBV19 and TRBJ2-6; TRBD2 matches 7 bases. This CDR3 region has 16 residues. V lost 5 bases to trimming and J lost 2 bases; unmatched junction nucleotides: 6. CDR1 is LNHDA, CDR2 SQIVND, per germline (reference sequence). CDR3 sequence (DNA): TGTGCCAGTAGTCTTTTGGGGGGGACTGGGGCCAACGTCCTGACTTTC. Translation gives CASSLLGGTGANVLTF. Combining the CDR3 with reference TRBV19 and TRBJ2-6 gives the whole variable domain DGGITQSPKYLFRKEGQNVTLSCEQNLNHDAMYWYRQDPGQGLRLIYYSQIVNDFQKGDIAEGYSVSREKKESFPLTVTSAQKNPTAFYLCASSLLGGTGANVLTFGAGSRLTVL.

The chain employs TRBV27 and TRBJ2-1; 12 bases align to TRBD1. The germline gives CDR1 MNHEY, CDR2 SMNVEV (reference sequence). V lost 8 bases and J lost 8; bases outside the gene matches: 13. The CDR3 has 16 residues. CDR3 nucleotides: TGTGCCAGCGGCCCCCCCAAGGGGACAGGGGGCCATGAGCAGTTCTTC. Its translation: CASGPPKGTGGHEQFF.

This clone was picked up a small number of times. V is TRBV6-5 and J is TRBJ2-1, with TRBD2 matching 8 bases. CDR1 MNHEY and CDR2 SVGAGI come from the germline V gene. This CDR3 is 15 amino acids long. V lost 6 bases to trimming and J lost 4 bases; unmatched junction nucleotides: 8. The CDR3 nucleotides are TGTGCCAGCAGGGCGGGAGGCGGGCCGTACAATGAGCAGTTCTTC. Amino acid sequence: CASRAGGGPYNEQFF.

This clone was recorded a few times. The chain links TRBV5-4 to TRBJ1-3, with TRBD1 identical over 11 bases. The ends lost 3 bases at V and 2 bases at J; junction bases unmatched: 4. CDR1 SGHNT and CDR2 YYREEE come from the germline V gene (reference sequence). The CDR3 sequence is 16 residues long. CDR3 in DNA: TGTGCCAGCAGCTCCCCGGGACAGGGGGCTGGAAACACCATATATTTT. Amino acids: CASSSPGQGAGNTIYF.

The chain is built from TRBV28 and TRBJ1-5; 8 nucleotides match TRBD1. Germline V CDR1 and CDR2: MDHEN, SYDVKM. With V trimmed by 5 bases and J by 1 base, 10 bases remained unmatched. CDR3 length: 17 residues. The chain's CDR3 is CASSPPPRGLSNQPQHF. DNA of the CDR3: TGTGCCAGCAGTCCCCCCCCCAGGGGGCTAAGCAATCAGCCCCAGCATTTT.

The rearrangement joins TRBV30 to TRBJ2-7, with 7 bases identical to TRBD1. The CDR3 has 12 residues. J was trimmed by 0 bases and V by 8 bases; bases with no gene match: 4. Germline V gene data show CDR1 as GTSNPN and CDR2 as SVGIG (reference sequence). The CDR3 spells CAGDRDSYEQYF. The CDR3 DNA reads TGTGCCGGAGACAGGGACTCCTACGAGCAGTACTTC.

This clone turned up a few times. The chain couples TRBV6-1 to TRBJ2-6; TRBD2 agrees at 12 bases. The CDR3 contains 18 residues. J lost 2 bases, V lost 4 bases, and 6 bases had no gene match. Germline CDR1 MNHNS, CDR2 SASEGT. CDR3 bases: TGTGCCAGCAGTGCACTAGCGGGAGGTCAACCTGGGGCCAACGTCCTGACTTTC. Amino acids: CASSALAGGQPGANVLTF.

This clone was counted a few times. Other nucleotide sequences from this sample produce the same CDR3. The chain joins TRBV5-1 to TRBJ2-2; 7 positions match TRBD1. The CDR3 totals 15 residues. Germline lookup yields CDR1 SGHRS and CDR2 YFSETQ. Germline trimming cut 4 bases from V and 1 base from J; bases unmatched to any gene: 4. The CDR3 coding sequence is TGCGCCAGCAGCCTCCGGACAGGGAACACCGGGGAGCTGTTTTTT. Translated, it gives CASSLRTGNTGELFF. The full variable domain, with the rest looked up from reference TRBV5-1 and TRBJ2-2, is KAGVTQTPRYLIKTRGQQVTLSCSPISGHRSVSWYQQTPGQGLQFLFEYFSETQRNKGNFPGRFSGRQFSNSRSEMNVSTLELGDSALYLCASSLRTGNTGELFFGEGSRLTVL.

This clone was seen a few times. The rearrangement joins TRBV27 to TRBJ2-4; TRBD1 agrees at 8 bases. The CDR3 totals 13 residues. The germline V gene encodes CDR1 MNHEY and CDR2 SMNVEV (reference sequence). The V and J ends lost 6 bases and 7 bases, in that order; junction bases with no gene match: 5. CDR3 bases: TGTGCCAGCAGAGCAGGGGGCTGGAACATTCAGTACTTC. Translation gives CASRAGGWNIQYF.

The chain uses TRBV28 and TRBJ1-1; D perhaps matches TRBD1 (5 bases). Germline values: CDR1 MDHEN, CDR2 SYDVKM. The CDR3 spans 11 residues. The germline V and J ends were trimmed by 6 bases and 11 bases, with 13 bases remaining between them. CDR3 loop: CASSTTTGAFF. The DNA for the CDR3 is TGTGCCAGCAGCACTACAACAGGTGCTTTCTTT. The full variable domain, rest sourced from reference TRBV28 and TRBJ1-1, is DVKVTQSSRYLVKRTGEKVFLECVQDMDHENMFWYRQDPGLGLRLIYFSYDVKMKEKGDIPEGYSVSREKKERFSLILESASTNQTSMYLCASSTTTGAFFGQGTRLTVV.

This clone was seen a handful of times. The chain couples TRBV5-4 to TRBJ1-2; 7 nucleotides line up with TRBD1. The germline gives CDR1 SGHNT, CDR2 YYREEE (reference sequence). The CDR3 runs to 13 residues. The V gene end was trimmed by 0 bases and the J gene end by 8 bases; junction bases not matched to a gene: 4. The chain's CDR3 is CASSLEGAGGYTF. The CDR3 DNA follows: TGTGCCAGCAGCTTGGAGGGGGCGGGAGGCTACACCTTC. Filled out from reference TRBV5-4 and TRBJ1-2, the complete variable domain reads ETGVTQSPTHLIKTRGQQVTLRCSSQSGHNTVSWYQQALGQGPQFIFQYYREEENGRGNFPPRFSGLQFPNYSSELNVNALELDDSALYLCASSLEGAGGYTFGSGTRLTVV.

This clone was counted a few times. The chain links TRBV5-1 to TRBJ1-1; D possibly corresponds to TRBD1 (6 bases). The CDR3 contains 15 residues. Looked up from germline, CDR1 is SGHRS and CDR2 is YFSETQ. Trimming shortened V by 4 bases and J by 1 base, and 14 bases separated the two germline ends. The CDR3 sequence is CASSTGQLPNTEAFF. CDR3 coding DNA: TGCGCCAGCAGCACCGGACAGTTACCGAACACTGAAGCTTTCTTT. The entire variable domain, with the rest obtained from reference TRBV5-1 and TRBJ1-1, is as follows: KAGVTQTPRYLIKTRGQQVTLSCSPISGHRSVSWYQQTPGQGLQFLFEYFSETQRNKGNFPGRFSGRQFSNSRSEMNVSTLELGDSALYLCASSTGQLPNTEAFFGQGTRLTVV.

The rearrangement uses TRBV6-6 and TRBJ2-7, with D maybe TRBD1 (5 bases). Germline V CDR1 and CDR2: MNHNY, SVGAGI (reference sequence). Trimming pared 0 bases from V and 6 bases from J, leaving 15 bases between. The CDR3 sequence is 15 residues long. The CDR3 reads CASSYSGQGTGEQYF. The CDR3 DNA reads TGTGCCAGCAGTTACTCAGGCCAGGGAACTGGCGAGCAGTACTTC.